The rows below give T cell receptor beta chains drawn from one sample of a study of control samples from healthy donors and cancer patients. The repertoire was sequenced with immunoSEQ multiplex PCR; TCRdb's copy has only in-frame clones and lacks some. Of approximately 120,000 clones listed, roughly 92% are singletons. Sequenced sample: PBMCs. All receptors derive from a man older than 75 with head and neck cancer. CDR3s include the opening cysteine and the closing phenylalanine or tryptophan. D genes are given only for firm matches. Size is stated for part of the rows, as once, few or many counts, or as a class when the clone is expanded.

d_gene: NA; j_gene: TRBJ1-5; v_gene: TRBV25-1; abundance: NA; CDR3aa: CASSPGRGNNQPQHF; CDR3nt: TGTGCCAGCAGTCCCGGCCGTGGTAACAATCAGCCCCAGCATTTT
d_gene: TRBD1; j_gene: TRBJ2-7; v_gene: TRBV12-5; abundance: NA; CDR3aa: CASGLGQATYEQYF; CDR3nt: TGTGCTAGTGGCCTGGGACAGGCGACCTACGAGCAGTACTTC
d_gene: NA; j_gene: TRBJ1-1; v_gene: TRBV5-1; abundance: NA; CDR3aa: CASSFLNGEAFF; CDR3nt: TGCGCCAGCAGCTTTCTCAACGGTGAGGCTTTCTTT
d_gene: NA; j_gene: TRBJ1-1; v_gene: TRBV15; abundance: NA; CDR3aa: CATSVRQFANTEAFF; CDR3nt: TGTGCCACCAGCGTCCGACAGTTCGCGAACACTGAAGCTTTCTTT
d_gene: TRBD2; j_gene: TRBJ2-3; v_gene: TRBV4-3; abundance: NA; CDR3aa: CASSPVGTSDTDTQYF; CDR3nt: TGCGCCAGCAGCCCGGTCGGGACTAGCGACACAGATACGCAGTATTTT
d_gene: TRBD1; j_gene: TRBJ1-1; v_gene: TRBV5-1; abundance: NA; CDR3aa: CASSKRTGTGGTEAFF; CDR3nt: TGCGCCAGCAGCAAAAGAACCGGGACAGGGGGCACTGAAGCTTTCTTT
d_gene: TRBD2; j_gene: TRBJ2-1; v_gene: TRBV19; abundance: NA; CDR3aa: CASSITGSGVVYNEQFF; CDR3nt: TGTGCCAGTAGTATAACTGGTAGCGGGGTAGTTTACAATGAGCAGTTCTTC
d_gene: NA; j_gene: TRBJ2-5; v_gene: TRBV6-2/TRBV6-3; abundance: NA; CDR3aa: CASSYSRDRPTETQYF; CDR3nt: TGTGCCAGCAGTTACTCCCGGGACCGCCCCACAGAGACCCAGTACTTC
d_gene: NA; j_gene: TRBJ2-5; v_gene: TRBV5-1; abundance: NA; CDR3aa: CASSLAGIEETQYF; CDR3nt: TGCGCCAGCAGCTTAGCAGGGATTGAAGAGACCCAGTACTTC
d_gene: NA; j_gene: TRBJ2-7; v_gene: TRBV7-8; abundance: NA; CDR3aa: CASKGPGAAYEQYF; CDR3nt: TGTGCCAGCAAGGGGCCCGGGGCGGCCTACGAGCAGTACTTC
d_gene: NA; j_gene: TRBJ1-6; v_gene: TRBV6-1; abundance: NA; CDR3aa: CASSEGQNNSPLHF; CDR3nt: TGTGCCAGCAGTGAGGGGCAGAATAATTCACCCCTCCACTTT
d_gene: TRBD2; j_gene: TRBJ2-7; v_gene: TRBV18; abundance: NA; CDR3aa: CASSQGLAGSNEQYF; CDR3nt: TGTGCCAGCTCACAGGGACTAGCGGGTAGCAACGAGCAGTACTTC
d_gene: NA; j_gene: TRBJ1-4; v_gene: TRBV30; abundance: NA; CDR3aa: CAWSLGGREKLFF; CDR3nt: TGTGCCTGGAGTCTTGGGGGGCGTGAAAAACTGTTTTTT
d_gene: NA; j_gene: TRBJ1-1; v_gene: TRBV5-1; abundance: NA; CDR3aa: CASSLSGVNTEAFF; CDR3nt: TGCGCCAGCAGCTTGAGTGGGGTGAACACTGAAGCTTTCTTT
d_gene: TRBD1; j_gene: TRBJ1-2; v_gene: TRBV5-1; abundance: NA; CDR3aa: CASSSGTGLDIYGYTF; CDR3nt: TGCGCCAGCAGCTCCGGGACAGGGTTGGATATATATGGCTACACCTTC
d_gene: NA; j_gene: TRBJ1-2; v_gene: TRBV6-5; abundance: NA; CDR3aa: CASSYDRAGGYGYTF; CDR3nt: TGTGCCAGCAGTTACGATAGGGCCGGCGGCTATGGCTACACCTTC
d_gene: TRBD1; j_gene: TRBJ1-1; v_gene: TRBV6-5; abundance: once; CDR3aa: CASILRRTGVPEAFF; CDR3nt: TGTGCCAGCATCTTAAGAAGGACAGGGGTCCCTGAAGCTTTCTTT
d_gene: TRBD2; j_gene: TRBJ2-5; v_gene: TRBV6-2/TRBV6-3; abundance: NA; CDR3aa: CASSYSSRGGGETQYF; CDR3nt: TGTGCCAGCAGTTACTCCTCCCGCGGGGGGGGAGAGACCCAGTACTTC
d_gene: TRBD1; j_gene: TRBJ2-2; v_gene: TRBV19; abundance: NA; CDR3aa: CASINENPGGWYTGELFF; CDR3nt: TGTGCCAGTATCAATGAAAACCCAGGGGGCTGGTACACCGGGGAGCTGTTTTTT
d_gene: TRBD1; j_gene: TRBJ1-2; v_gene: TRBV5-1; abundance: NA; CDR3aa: CASSSRQGNGYTF; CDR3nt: TGCGCCAGCAGCTCCCGACAGGGAAACGGCTACACCTTC
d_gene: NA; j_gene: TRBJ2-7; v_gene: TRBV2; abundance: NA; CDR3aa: CASSESGGSSYEQYF; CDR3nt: TGTGCCAGCAGTGAAAGTGGGGGGAGCTCCTACGAGCAGTACTTC
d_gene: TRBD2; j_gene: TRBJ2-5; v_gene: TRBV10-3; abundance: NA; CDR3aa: CAISGKTSGSGGKETQYF; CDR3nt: TGTGCCATCAGTGGGAAGACTAGCGGGAGCGGAGGGAAGGAGACCCAGTACTTC
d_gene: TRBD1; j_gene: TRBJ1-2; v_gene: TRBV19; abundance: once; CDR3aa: CASSRQGYGYTF; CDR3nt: TGTGCCAGTAGTCGACAGGGCTATGGCTACACCTTC
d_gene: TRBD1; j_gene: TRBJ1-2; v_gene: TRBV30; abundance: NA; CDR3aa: CAWSHNRRGQNGYTF; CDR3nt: TGTGCCTGGAGTCACAACAGAAGGGGGCAGAATGGCTACACCTTC
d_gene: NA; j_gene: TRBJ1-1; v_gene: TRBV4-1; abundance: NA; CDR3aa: CASSHPLKNTEAFF; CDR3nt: TGCGCCAGCAGCCACCCGCTAAAGAACACTGAAGCTTTCTTT
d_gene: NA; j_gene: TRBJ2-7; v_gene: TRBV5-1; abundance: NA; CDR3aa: CASSSSPAGLGEQYF; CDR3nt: TGCGCCAGCAGCTCCTCCCCGGCGGGACTGGGCGAGCAGTACTTC
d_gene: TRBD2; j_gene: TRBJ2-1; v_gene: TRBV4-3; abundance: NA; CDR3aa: CASSQEAGVEQFF; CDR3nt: TGCGCCAGCAGCCAAGAGGCGGGAGTTGAGCAGTTCTTC
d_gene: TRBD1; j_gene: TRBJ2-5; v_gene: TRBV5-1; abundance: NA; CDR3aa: CASSLRDRGQETQYF; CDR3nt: TGCGCCAGCAGCTTGCGGGACAGGGGGCAAGAGACCCAGTACTTC
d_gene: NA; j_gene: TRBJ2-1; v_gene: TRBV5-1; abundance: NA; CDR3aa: CASARTSTYNEQFF; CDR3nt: TGCGCCAGCGCAAGGACTTCCACCTACAATGAGCAGTTCTTC
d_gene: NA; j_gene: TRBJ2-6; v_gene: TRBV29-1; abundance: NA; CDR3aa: CSAMYPSGANVLTF; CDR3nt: TGCAGCGCCATGTACCCCTCTGGGGCCAACGTCCTGACTTTC
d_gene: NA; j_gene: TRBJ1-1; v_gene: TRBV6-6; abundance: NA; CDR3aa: CASIRDGVGEAFF; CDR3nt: TGTGCCAGCATCAGGGACGGGGTCGGTGAAGCTTTCTTT
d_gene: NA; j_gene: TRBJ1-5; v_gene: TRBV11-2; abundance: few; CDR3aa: CASSEGENQPQHF; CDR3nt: TGTGCCAGCAGCGAAGGGGAAAATCAGCCCCAGCATTTT
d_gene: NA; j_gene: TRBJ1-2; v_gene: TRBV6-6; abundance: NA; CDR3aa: CASLELPYGYTF; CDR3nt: TGTGCCAGCCTCGAGCTCCCCTATGGCTACACCTTC
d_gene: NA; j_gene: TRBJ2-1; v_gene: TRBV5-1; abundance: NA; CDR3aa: CASSFEPDLRSVFF; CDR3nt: TGCGCCAGCAGCTTCGAGCCCGACTTGAGAAGTGTGTTCTTC
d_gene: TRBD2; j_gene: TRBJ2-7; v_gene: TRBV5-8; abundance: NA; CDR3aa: CASSLLAERAYEQYF; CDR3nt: TGTGCCAGCAGCTTGCTAGCGGAGCGGGCCTACGAGCAGTACTTC
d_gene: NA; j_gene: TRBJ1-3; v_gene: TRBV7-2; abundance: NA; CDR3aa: CASSLDLSPGNTIYF; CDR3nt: TGTGCCAGCAGCTTAGATCTATCTCCTGGAAACACCATATATTTT
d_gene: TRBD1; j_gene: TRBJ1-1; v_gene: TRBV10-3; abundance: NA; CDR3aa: CAIRDDRVNTEAFF; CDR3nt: TGTGCCATCAGAGACGACAGGGTGAACACTGAAGCTTTCTTT
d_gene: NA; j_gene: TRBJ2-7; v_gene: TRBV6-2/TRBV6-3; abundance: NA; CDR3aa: CASSYSKWARGYF; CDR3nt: TGTGCCAGCAGTTACTCGAAGTGGGCCCGGGGGTACTTC
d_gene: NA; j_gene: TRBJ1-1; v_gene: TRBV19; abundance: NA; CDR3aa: CASRMSRLTEAFF; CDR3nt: TGTGCCAGTAGGATGAGCAGGTTAACTGAAGCTTTCTTT
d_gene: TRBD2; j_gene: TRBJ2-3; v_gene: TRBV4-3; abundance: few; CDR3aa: CASSPYWGASGRQNTDTQYF; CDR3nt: TGCGCCAGCAGCCCCTACTGGGGGGCTAGCGGGAGACAAAACACAGATACGCAGTATTTT
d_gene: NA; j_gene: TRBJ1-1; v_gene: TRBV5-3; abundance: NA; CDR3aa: CARSSPVTRETRAFF; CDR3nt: TGTGCCAGAAGCTCCCCGGTTACAAGGGAGACCCGAGCTTTCTTT
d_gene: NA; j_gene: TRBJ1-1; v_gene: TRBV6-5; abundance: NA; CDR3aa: CASLRHGADSEAFF; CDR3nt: TGTGCCAGCCTACGACATGGGGCAGATTCTGAAGCTTTCTTT
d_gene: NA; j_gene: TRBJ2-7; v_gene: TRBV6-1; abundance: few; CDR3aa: CASSEFLTASYEQYF; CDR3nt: TGTGCCAGCAGTGAATTCTTGACAGCCTCCTACGAGCAGTACTTC
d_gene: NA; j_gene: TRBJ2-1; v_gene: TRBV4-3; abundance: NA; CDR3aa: CASSQEFPALYNEQFF; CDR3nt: TGCGCCAGCAGCCAAGAGTTCCCCGCTCTCTACAATGAGCAGTTCTTC
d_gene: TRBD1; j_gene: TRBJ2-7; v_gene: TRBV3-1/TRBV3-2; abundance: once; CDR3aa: CASSQEWKGGQGANEQYF; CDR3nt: TGTGCCAGCAGCCAAGAGTGGAAGGGGGGACAGGGGGCGAACGAGCAGTACTTC
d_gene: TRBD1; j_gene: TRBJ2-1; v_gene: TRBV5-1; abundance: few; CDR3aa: CASSLDQGQIYNEQFF; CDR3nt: TGCGCCAGCAGCTTAGATCAGGGACAGATCTACAATGAGCAGTTCTTC
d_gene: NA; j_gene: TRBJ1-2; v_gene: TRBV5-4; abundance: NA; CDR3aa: CASSGSGDYGYTF; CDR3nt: TGTGCCAGCAGTGGATCCGGGGATTATGGCTACACCTTC
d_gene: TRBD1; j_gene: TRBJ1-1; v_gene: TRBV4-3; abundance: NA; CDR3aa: CASSQDRQGTFF; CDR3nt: TGCGCCAGCAGCCAAGATCGACAGGGGACTTTCTTT
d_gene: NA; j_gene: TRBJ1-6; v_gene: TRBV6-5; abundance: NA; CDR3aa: CASSYSDSVYNSPLHF; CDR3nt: TGTGCCAGCAGTTACTCGGACAGTGTCTATAATTCACCCCTCCACTTT
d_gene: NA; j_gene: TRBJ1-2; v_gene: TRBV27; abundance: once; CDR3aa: CASSLRDPSYGYTF; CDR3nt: TGTGCCAGCAGTCTTCGAGACCCCAGCTATGGCTACACCTTC
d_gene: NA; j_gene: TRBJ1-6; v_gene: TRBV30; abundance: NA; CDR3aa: CAFQRGMGSPLHF; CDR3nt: TGTGCCTTCCAGCGGGGGATGGGTTCACCCCTCCACTTT